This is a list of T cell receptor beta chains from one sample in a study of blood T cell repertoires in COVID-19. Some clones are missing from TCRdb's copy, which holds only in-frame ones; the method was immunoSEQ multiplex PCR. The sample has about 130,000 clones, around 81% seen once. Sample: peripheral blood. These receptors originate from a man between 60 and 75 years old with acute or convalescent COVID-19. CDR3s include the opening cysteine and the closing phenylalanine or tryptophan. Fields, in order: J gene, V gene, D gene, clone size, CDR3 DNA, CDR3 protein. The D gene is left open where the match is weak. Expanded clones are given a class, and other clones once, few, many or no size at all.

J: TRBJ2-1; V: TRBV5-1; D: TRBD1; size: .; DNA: TGCGCCAGCAGATTCGCCCGGGACAGATACTACAATGAGCAGTTCTTC; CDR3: CASRFARDRYYNEQFF
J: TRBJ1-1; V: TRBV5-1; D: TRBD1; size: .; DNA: TGCGCCAGCAGCTTCGGGACAGTAATGAACACTGAAGCTTTCTTT; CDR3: CASSFGTVMNTEAFF
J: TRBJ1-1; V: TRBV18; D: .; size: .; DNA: TGTGCCAGCTCACCGTCCCTGACCGGGACACACACTGAAGCTTTCTTT; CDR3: CASSPSLTGTHTEAFF
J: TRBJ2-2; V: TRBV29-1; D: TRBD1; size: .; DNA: TGCAGCGGCGGGACAGGTTACACCGGGGAGCTGTTTTTT; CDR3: CSGGTGYTGELFF
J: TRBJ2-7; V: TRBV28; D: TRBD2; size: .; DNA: TGTGCCAGCAGTTCACTAGCGGCTCCCTACGAGCAGTACTTC; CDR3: CASSSLAAPYEQYF
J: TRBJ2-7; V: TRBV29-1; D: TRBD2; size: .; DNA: TGCAGCGTTTCGACTAGCGCACTCTCCTACGAGCAGTACTTC; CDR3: CSVSTSALSYEQYF
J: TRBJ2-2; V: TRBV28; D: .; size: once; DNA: TGTGCCATACAGGGAAGGGGCGGGGAGCTGTTTTTT; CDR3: CAIQGRGGELFF
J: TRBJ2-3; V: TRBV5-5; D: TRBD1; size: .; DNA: TGTGCCAGCAGCTTGGGGGGACAGGGAGGGACAGATACGCAGTATTTT; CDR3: CASSLGGQGGTDTQYF
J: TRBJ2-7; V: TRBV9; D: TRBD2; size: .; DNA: TGTGCCAGGACTCCGGGACTAGCGATCCACGAGCAGTACTTC; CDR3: CARTPGLAIHEQYF
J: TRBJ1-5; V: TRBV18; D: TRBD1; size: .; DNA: TGTGCCAGCTCACCAGCCCCGGGACAGGGAAGTTCGCCCCAGCATTTT; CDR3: CASSPAPGQGSSPQHF
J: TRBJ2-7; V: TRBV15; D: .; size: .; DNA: TGTGCCACCAGCAGAGTTCGGGGGTTCTACGAGCAGTACTTC; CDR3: CATSRVRGFYEQYF
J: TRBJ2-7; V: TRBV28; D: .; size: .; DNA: TGTGCCAGCAGTTTGGGATCGGCCGGGGGCTACGAGCAGTACTTC; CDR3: CASSLGSAGGYEQYF
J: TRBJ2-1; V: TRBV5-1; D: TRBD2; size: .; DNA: TGCGCCAGCAGCTTGGTGTGGGGTAGTTCCGGGACTAGCGGGATTCGGACCTACAATGAGCAGTTCTTC; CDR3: CASSLVWGSSGTSGIRTYNEQFF
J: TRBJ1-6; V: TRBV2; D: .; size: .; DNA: TGTGCCAGCAGTGCCAGCGAGAATTCACCCCTCCACTTT; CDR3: CASSASENSPLHF
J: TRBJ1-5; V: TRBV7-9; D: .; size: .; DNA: TGTGCCAGCAGCGGAGGACGGAATCAGCCCCAGCATTTT; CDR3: CASSGGRNQPQHF
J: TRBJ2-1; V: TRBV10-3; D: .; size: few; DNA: TGTGCCATCAGAGAACTAGCAGCCTACAATGAGCAGTTCTTC; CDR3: CAIRELAAYNEQFF
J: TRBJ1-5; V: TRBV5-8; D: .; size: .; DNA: TGTGCCAGCAGCAGGGAGATTCAGCCCCAGCATTTT; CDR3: CASSREIQPQHF
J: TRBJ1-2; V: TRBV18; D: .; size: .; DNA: TGTGCCAGCTCACCAGTTGTATGGGCCAATGGCTACACCTTC; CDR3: CASSPVVWANGYTF
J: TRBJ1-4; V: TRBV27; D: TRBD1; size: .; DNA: TGTGCCAGCAGTGTACAGGGGCTTACAAATGAAAAACTGTTTTTT; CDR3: CASSVQGLTNEKLFF
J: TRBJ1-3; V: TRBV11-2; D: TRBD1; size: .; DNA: TGTGCCAGCAGCCTAAACAGGGGAAGGAACACCATATATTTT; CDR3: CASSLNRGRNTIYF
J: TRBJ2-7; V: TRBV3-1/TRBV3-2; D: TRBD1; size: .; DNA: TGTGCCAGCAGCCTCGGGACAGTTGGCTCCTACGAGCAGTACTTC; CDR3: CASSLGTVGSYEQYF
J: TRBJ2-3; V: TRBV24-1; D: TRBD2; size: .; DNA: TGTGCCACCAGTACCGCGGGAGGCACAGATACGCAGTATTTT; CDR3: CATSTAGGTDTQYF
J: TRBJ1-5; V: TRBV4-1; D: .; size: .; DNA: TGCGCCAGCAGCCAAGATCCCAGGGAAATGGTTCAGCCCCAGCATTTT; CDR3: CASSQDPREMVQPQHF
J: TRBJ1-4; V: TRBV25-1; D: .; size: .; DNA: TGTGCCAGCAGTTGGTCGGCTAATGAAAAACTGTTTTTT; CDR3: CASSWSANEKLFF
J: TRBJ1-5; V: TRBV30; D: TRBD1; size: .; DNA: TGTGCCTGGAGTGTTGGGACAGGGTTAAGCAATCAGCCCCAGCATTTT; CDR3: CAWSVGTGLSNQPQHF
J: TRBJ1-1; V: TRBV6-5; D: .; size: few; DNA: TGTGCCAGCAGTTACTCGGGCAGCAACACTGAAGCTTTCTTT; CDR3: CASSYSGSNTEAFF
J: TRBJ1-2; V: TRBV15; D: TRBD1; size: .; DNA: TGTGCCACCAGCGTAGACAGGGGCAACTATGGCTACACCTTC; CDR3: CATSVDRGNYGYTF
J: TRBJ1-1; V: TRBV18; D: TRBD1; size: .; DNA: TGTGCCAGCTCACCTCAGGGGGTGGGCACTGAAGCTTTCTTT; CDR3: CASSPQGVGTEAFF
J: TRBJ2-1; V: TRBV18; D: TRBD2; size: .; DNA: TGTGCCAGCTCACTCACTAGCGGAAATGAGCAGTTCTTC; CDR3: CASSLTSGNEQFF
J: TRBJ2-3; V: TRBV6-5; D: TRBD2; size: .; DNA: TGTGCCAGCGGTATCGGCGGGAGGGAAGATACGCAGTATTTT; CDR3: CASGIGGREDTQYF
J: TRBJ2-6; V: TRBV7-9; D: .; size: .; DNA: TGTGCCAGCAGCTTACAGGGGCCCACTGGGGCCAACGTCCTGACTTTC; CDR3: CASSLQGPTGANVLTF
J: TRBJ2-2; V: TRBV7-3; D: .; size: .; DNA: TGTGCCAGCAGCTTAATAACAAGCGGGGAGCTGTTTTTT; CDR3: CASSLITSGELFF
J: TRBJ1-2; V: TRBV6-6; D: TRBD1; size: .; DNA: TGTGCCAGCAGTTACCCCAGGGACAGGGGAGGGGGCTACACCTTC; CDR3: CASSYPRDRGGGYTF
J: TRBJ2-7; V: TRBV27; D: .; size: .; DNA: TGTGCCAGCAGTCCTTCACGGGTTGAGCAGTACTTC; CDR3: CASSPSRVEQYF
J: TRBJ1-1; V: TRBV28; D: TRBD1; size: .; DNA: TGTGCCAGCAGCCAAGGACAGGGACCTGAAGCTTTCTTT; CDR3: CASSQGQGPEAFF
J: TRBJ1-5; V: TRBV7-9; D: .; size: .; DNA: TGTGCCAGCAGCTTCAGTGACGGGAATCAGCCCCAGCATTTT; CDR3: CASSFSDGNQPQHF
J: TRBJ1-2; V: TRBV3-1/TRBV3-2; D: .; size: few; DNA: TGTGCCAGCAACAAAAACGGGGTCGTTCAAGGCTACACCTTC; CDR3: CASNKNGVVQGYTF
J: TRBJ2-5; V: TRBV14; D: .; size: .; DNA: TGTGCCAGCAGCCAAGAAAGACCGCGAGGGACCCAGTACTTC; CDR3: CASSQERPRGTQYF
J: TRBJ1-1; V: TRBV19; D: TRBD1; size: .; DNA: TGTGCCAGTAGTATGACAGGGTTCATGAACACTGAAGCTTTCTTT; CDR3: CASSMTGFMNTEAFF
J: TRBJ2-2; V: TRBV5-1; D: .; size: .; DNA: TGCGCCAGCAGCACCGGACTGTTGGTGGGGACCGGGGAGCTGTTTTTT; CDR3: CASSTGLLVGTGELFF
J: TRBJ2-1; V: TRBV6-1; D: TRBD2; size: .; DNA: TGTGCCAGCAGTGACCTAGCGGGAGGGCCCGGTGAGCAGTTCTTC; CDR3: CASSDLAGGPGEQFF
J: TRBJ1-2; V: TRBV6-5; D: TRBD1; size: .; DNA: TGTGCCAGCAGTTCCACAGGGGACCATGGCTACACCTTC; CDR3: CASSSTGDHGYTF
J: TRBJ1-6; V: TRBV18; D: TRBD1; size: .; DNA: TGTGCCAGCTCACCCTCAAGACAGGGCTATAATTCACCCCTCCACTTT; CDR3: CASSPSRQGYNSPLHF
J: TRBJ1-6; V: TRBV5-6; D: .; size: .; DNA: TGTGCCAGCAGCTTAGAAAGGCGGGTCTCACCCCTCCACTTT; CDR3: CASSLERRVSPLHF
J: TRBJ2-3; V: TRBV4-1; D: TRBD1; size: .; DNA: TGCGCCAGCAGCCAGAGAGGGGGCTGGAGCACAGATACGCAGTATTTT; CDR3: CASSQRGGWSTDTQYF
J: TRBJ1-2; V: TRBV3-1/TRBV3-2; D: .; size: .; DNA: TGTGCCAGCAGCCAAGTTGGATTCGGGGGCTACACCTTC; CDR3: CASSQVGFGGYTF